The rows below give T cell receptor beta chains drawn from one sample of a study of T-cell memory formation after mild COVID-19. Via MiXCR, TCRdb re-called the 5' RACE reads, giving one row per CDR3 protein. The profile covers fewer than 350,000 distinct CDR3 sequences, with approximately 7.6% appearing a single time and about 20% taken by the ten largest. The source material was PBMCs or a T cell subset sorted from them (not recorded which). Receptors originate from a man in his late teens or twenties who had mild COVID-19 (a few samples of this study predate the infection). Cell type and time point are not known. CDR3s include the opening cysteine and the closing phenylalanine or tryptophan. Fields, in order: CDR3 protein, J gene, V gene.

CDR3 protein: CASSWGQGYEQYF
J gene: TRBJ2-7
V gene: TRBV5-1

CDR3 protein: CASKTSSTDTQYF
J gene: TRBJ2-3
V gene: TRBV12-3/TRBV12-4

CDR3 protein: CASRQGTGYTF
J gene: TRBJ1-2
V gene: TRBV12-3/TRBV12-4

CDR3 protein: CASTLLSGGSTEAFF
J gene: TRBJ1-1
V gene: TRBV12-3/TRBV12-4

CDR3 protein: CSFLSRGEQYF
J gene: TRBJ2-7
V gene: TRBV29-1

CDR3 protein: CASSQERLSTYNEQFF
J gene: TRBJ2-1
V gene: TRBV4-2

CDR3 protein: CASSLVGRSTIYF
J gene: TRBJ1-3
V gene: TRBV5-1

CDR3 protein: CASSLGVTGMRGYTF
J gene: TRBJ1-2
V gene: TRBV7-2

CDR3 protein: CASSSRDDYGYTF
J gene: TRBJ1-2
V gene: TRBV12-3/TRBV12-4

CDR3 protein: CASSVGGGSQPQHF
J gene: TRBJ1-5
V gene: TRBV28

CDR3 protein: CASSLSWETQYF
J gene: TRBJ2-5
V gene: TRBV7-2

CDR3 protein: CASSLTTGVGAQHF
J gene: TRBJ1-5
V gene: TRBV5-5

CDR3 protein: CASSDDTGSWETQYF
J gene: TRBJ2-5
V gene: TRBV6-5

CDR3 protein: CASRGWDREDTEAFF
J gene: TRBJ1-1
V gene: TRBV12-3/TRBV12-4

CDR3 protein: CASSFPTGTENTGELFF
J gene: TRBJ2-2
V gene: TRBV9

CDR3 protein: CSAETGGGYTF
J gene: TRBJ1-2
V gene: TRBV20-1

CDR3 protein: CASSPTGGAKNIQYF
J gene: TRBJ2-4
V gene: TRBV28

CDR3 protein: CASSLAEESEQYF
J gene: TRBJ2-7
V gene: TRBV5-1

CDR3 protein: CASKDRGVFTGNTIYF
J gene: TRBJ1-3
V gene: TRBV12-3/TRBV12-4

CDR3 protein: CASSLYSRTNTGELFF
J gene: TRBJ2-2
V gene: TRBV27

CDR3 protein: CSAVASGAYSYNEQFF
J gene: TRBJ2-1
V gene: TRBV20-1

CDR3 protein: CASSLARAGGDSKAFF
J gene: TRBJ1-1
V gene: TRBV7-2

CDR3 protein: CASSLDPAGATDTQYF
J gene: TRBJ2-3
V gene: TRBV12-3/TRBV12-4

CDR3 protein: CASRAPNTEAFF
J gene: TRBJ1-1
V gene: TRBV28

CDR3 protein: CASSYSPREALLHF
J gene: TRBJ1-6
V gene: TRBV6-2/TRBV6-3

CDR3 protein: CASSQRSSPEQYF
J gene: TRBJ2-7
V gene: TRBV3-1

CDR3 protein: CASSLALEGVYEQFF
J gene: TRBJ2-1
V gene: TRBV5-1

CDR3 protein: CASSSTFDRGLIEYF
J gene: TRBJ2-4
V gene: TRBV6-2/TRBV6-3

CDR3 protein: CASSVSRDGFYHQPQHF
J gene: TRBJ1-5
V gene: TRBV6-2/TRBV6-3

CDR3 protein: CAISDRARFQETQYF
J gene: TRBJ2-5
V gene: TRBV10-3

CDR3 protein: CASSPGGYEQYF
J gene: TRBJ2-7
V gene: TRBV7-6

CDR3 protein: CATSRDLTRLGEKLFF
J gene: TRBJ1-4
V gene: TRBV15

CDR3 protein: CASSQGAGTSRSYNEQFF
J gene: TRBJ2-1
V gene: TRBV4-2

CDR3 protein: CASRGHTVNEQYF
J gene: TRBJ2-7
V gene: TRBV6-2/TRBV6-3

CDR3 protein: CASSQVRAGGETQYF
J gene: TRBJ2-5
V gene: TRBV4-1

CDR3 protein: CASSSNGGTGELFF
J gene: TRBJ2-2
V gene: TRBV7-3

CDR3 protein: CATEGGYGYTF
J gene: TRBJ1-2
V gene: TRBV6-5

CDR3 protein: CASSPGLGYEQYF
J gene: TRBJ2-7
V gene: TRBV5-6

CDR3 protein: CASSLVKGGAYNEQFF
J gene: TRBJ2-1
V gene: TRBV7-2

CDR3 protein: CASRRGPFEAFF
J gene: TRBJ1-1
V gene: TRBV6-2/TRBV6-3

CDR3 protein: CASSSEGQGAQTQYF
J gene: TRBJ2-5
V gene: TRBV5-1

CDR3 protein: CATSDTGTETQYF
J gene: TRBJ2-5
V gene: TRBV24-1

CDR3 protein: CASRPGTGGNYGYTF
J gene: TRBJ1-2
V gene: TRBV6-2/TRBV6-3

CDR3 protein: CATSDPTGGDTQYF
J gene: TRBJ2-3
V gene: TRBV24-1

CDR3 protein: CASSQTSGYNEQFF
J gene: TRBJ2-1
V gene: TRBV7-2

CDR3 protein: CASRLQGAGRAQYF
J gene: TRBJ2-5
V gene: TRBV27

CDR3 protein: CSVLPGQGNQPQHF
J gene: TRBJ1-5
V gene: TRBV29-1

CDR3 protein: CASSSTSGGVTDTQYF
J gene: TRBJ2-3
V gene: TRBV7-2

CDR3 protein: CASSRRPYEQYF
J gene: TRBJ2-7
V gene: TRBV12-3/TRBV12-4

CDR3 protein: CSAVIGGAGNEQFF
J gene: TRBJ2-1
V gene: TRBV20-1

CDR3 protein: CASSYPDGGSEEKLFF
J gene: TRBJ1-4
V gene: TRBV6-2/TRBV6-3

CDR3 protein: CSGGHGGETQYF
J gene: TRBJ2-5
V gene: TRBV20-1

CDR3 protein: CASSRRQYEQFF
J gene: TRBJ2-1
V gene: TRBV7-2

CDR3 protein: CASSADSGGLLYGYTF
J gene: TRBJ1-2
V gene: TRBV7-9

CDR3 protein: CASSPTTGNTGELFF
J gene: TRBJ2-2
V gene: TRBV4-3

CDR3 protein: CSVEVVGAETQYF
J gene: TRBJ2-5
V gene: TRBV29-1

CDR3 protein: CASSQTGPSGGELFF
J gene: TRBJ2-2
V gene: TRBV4-1